This T cell receptor (beta chain) appears in the sequencing data of a study of shared clonotypes between healthy human individuals (TCRdb year 2020). Background on the whole study: A couple of women and three men aged 18 to 49 years were included in the cohort. To estimate repertoire size and how much clonotypes are shared between individuals, the study performed deep sequencing of blood TCR repertoires from a handful of healthy adults. Between about 0.8 and 9 billion PBMCs per donor were obtained by leukapheresis. Per donor, three plates each were used for CD4 naive and CD4 memory, two for CD8 naive, and one for CD8 memory. Different laboratories and diverse techniques were used to prepare libraries and sequence TCR repertoires, to increase sequencing depth and limit assay-specific biases. Broader findings and caveats from the paper: Higher generation probabilities were observed for clonotypes shared by all four sorted-subset donors than for non-shared clonotypes. Rarefaction of sorted-subset datasets indicated incomplete sequencing despite the large sequencing depth. Naive subsets generally had larger estimated clonotype richness than memory subsets. Across a few donors, approximately 5% of naive CD4, approximately 3.6% of naive CD8, around 2.1% of memory CD4, and approximately 0.4% of memory CD8 clonotypes were shared. Only blood was sampled, and tissue TCR repertoires likely differ from those in blood. Based on pairwise subsampling, the degree of clonotype sharing among donors was expected to be affected by sequencing depth. Because the study included a small number of donors, the genetic and exposure-history diversity represented was limited.

Comment on this clone: The clone's antigen remains unknown. No much larger clone exists at a distance of one base, and base qualities are not known.

Healthy HIV-negative adults with no recently reported acute infections or vaccinations were included as donors. Every donor was a Caucasian adult residing in Nashville, Tennessee, USA. CD4+ T cells were enriched through magnetic negative selection, after which naive cells were positively selected on CD45RA and the remaining negative fraction served as the memory subset. After blood collection by leukapheresis, PBMCs were isolated using Ficoll-Histopaque density gradient centrifugation and then cryopreserved in the vapor phase of liquid nitrogen. Purity and quantity of every magnetically sorted T cell population were checked by analytical flow cytometry. Genomic DNA was isolated from every sorted fraction and measured by UV absorbance on a Nanodrop 2000c. Using the deep immunoSEQ assay, TCR CDR3 regions were amplified from genomic DNA by multiplex PCR. Extracted genomic DNA from each cell subset was spread evenly across all wells of several immunoSEQ 96-well plates, with each plate serving as a replicate. For sorted subsets, approximately 0.2 ug of genomic DNA, equivalent to roughly 33,000 T cell genomes, went into each replicate PCR. The purified libraries were quantified using a Qubit 3.0 fluorometer, sized with a Bioanalyzer 2100, and then quantified again using the KAPA Library Quantification kit. Each immunoSEQ 96-well plate was sequenced on its own single-read 150-cycle Illumina NextSeq 550 flow cell. In the original analysis: Because only junctional sequences without quality scores were contained in the immunoSEQ output, filtering matching that applied to full-length reads could not be performed. Sequences were annotated with PyIR, a Python wrapper for IgBLAST v1.9, using IMGT germline references to assign V/J genes and CDR3. Any read was removed if the V/J assignment was weak (E-value above 1e-6), the CDR3 was missing, or the read contained stop codons, out-of-frame junctions, or ambiguous translated residues. V3J clonotypes were defined by identical inferred V gene, J gene, and CDR3 amino acid sequence. Percentage overlap between repertoires was calculated by dividing the number of shared unique clonotypes by the size of the smaller repertoire. Richness of each repertoire was evaluated using RTK rarefaction, the Chao1 estimator, and Recon v2.1 estimates of unobserved clonotypes. Generation probabilities for all TCRbeta clonotypes obtained by the gDNA method from a few donors were computed using OLGA. TCRdb re-hosts the immuneACCESS table, in-frame sequences only. Its copies lack some clones; in the studies checked, an unresolved V gene accounts for under half of them, and the cause for the rest is not known. That table furnishes V, J and clone size, whereas the DNA furnished D and trimming. The sample table records under 850,000 clones; approximately 77% of these occur just once. Clones ranked in the top ten supply roughly 1.8% of the sample.

The sample comprised memory CD4+ T cells sorted from blood. The cell subset or site label on this specimen signifies: CD45RA-negative fraction. The sequence derives from a woman younger than 45 in good health.

The DNA sequence reads TGTGCCAGCAGTTTAAGGGACTACCGGAGCACAGATACGCAGTATTTT. This gives the protein CASSLRDYRSTDTQYF. The V gene is TRBV27 and the J gene is TRBJ2-3, and 7 bases in between align with TRBD2. Including the terminal cysteine and phenylalanine, the CDR3 comprises 16 residues. The DNA shown is the 48-base CDR3, in frame from base 1. At the junction V is shortened by 2 bases and J by 0 bases; bases outside the gene matches: 5. Per the germline V gene (reference sequence), MNHEY is the CDR1 and SMNVEV is the CDR2.